The 30 T cell receptor beta chains in this list originate from one sample, sequenced in a study of OX40 agonist ivuxolimab in advanced cancers. The method was immunoSEQ multiplex PCR; TCRdb's version includes in-frame clones alone and lacks a portion of them. The sample yields about 58,000 clones, less than 85% seen once. The input for sequencing was CD4+ or CD8+ T cells sorted from blood, taken in a trial of the OX40 agonist ivuxolimab. The receptor set was obtained from an adult with an advanced solid tumor such as melanoma, head and neck, liver or kidney cancer.

This clone was observed a few times. Additional DNA sequences in this sample encode the identical CDR3. The rearrangement uses TRBV5-5 and TRBJ1-1; D is perhaps TRBD1 (5 bases). CDR1 is SGHKS, CDR2 YYEKEE, per germline (reference sequence). Trimming removed 2 bases at V and 5 bases at J, with 13 bases between. This CDR3 is built from 14 residues. CDR3 in DNA: TGTGCCAGCAGCTTTCAGGGTGGGGGTACTGAAGCTTTCTTT. It specifies CASSFQGGGTEAFF. The complete variable domain, with remaining parts taken from reference TRBV5-5 and TRBJ1-1, reads DAGVTQSPTHLIKTRGQQVTLRCSPISGHKSVSWYQQVLGQGPQFIFQYYEKEERGRGNFPDRFSARQFPNYSSELNVNALLLGDSALYLCASSFQGGGTEAFFGQGTRLTVV.

This clone came up a few times. The genes are TRBV6-4 and TRBJ1-2; tentative D call: TRBD1 (5 bases). There are 13 residues in the CDR3. Trimming removed 6 bases at V and 8 bases at J, with 16 bases between. Germline V gives CDR1 MRHNA, CDR2 SNTAGT. This CDR3 is CASSLHGGRGYTF. CDR3 bases: TGTGCCAGCAGCCTCCACGGGGGTCGAGGCTACACCTTC.

The chain has TRBV7-2 and TRBJ2-3; TRBD1 matches 7 bases. CDR1 and CDR2 from the germline V gene are SGHTA and FQGNSA. The CDR3 is 17 residues long. V dropped 7 bases and J dropped 5; count of bases not matched to a gene: 18. The CDR3 DNA sequence: TGTGCCAGCATCAACTCCCAAGGGGGCCGGGATGGAGATACGCAGTATTTT. Its translation: CASINSQGGRDGDTQYF.

The CDR3 DNA follows: TGTGCCAGCAGCTTATCCCCCGGCGGAATCTATGGCTACACCTTC. It is translated as CASSLSPGGIYGYTF. The rearrangement links TRBV7-3 to TRBJ1-2; no firm D call. The length of the CDR3 is 15 residues. Per the germline V gene, CDR1 is SGHTA and CDR2 is FQGTGA. With 2 bases removed from V and 4 bases from J, the gap between germline ends came to 14 bases.

The rearrangement joins TRBV20-1 to TRBJ1-1; 7 nucleotides line up with TRBD1. Trimming cost V 3 bases and J 6 bases; bases outside gene matches: 1. Germline CDR1 and CDR2: DFQATT and SNEGSKA (reference sequence). CDR3 length: 11 amino acids. The CDR3 sequence is CSASTGAEAFF. The CDR3 DNA sequence: TGCAGTGCTAGTACAGGGGCTGAAGCTTTCTTT.

The table lists this clone with a count of one. The rearrangement links TRBV28 to TRBJ2-7, with D perhaps TRBD1 (6 bases). Germline assignment: CDR1 MDHEN and CDR2 SYDVKM. Trimming pared 8 bases from V and 5 bases from J, leaving 13 bases between. This CDR3 region has 12 residues. This CDR3 is CASQLQGNEQYF. Here the CDR3 DNA reads TGTGCCAGCCAACTACAGGGAAACGAGCAGTACTTC.

The V gene is TRBV5-1, the J gene TRBJ2-5; D is undetermined. V was clipped by 4 bases and J by 2 bases, with 6 bases between them. The CDR3 has 12 residues. Germline V gene sequence: CDR1 SGHRS, CDR2 YFSETQ. The CDR3 here is CASSLGQETQYF. The CDR3 DNA sequence: TGCGCCAGCAGCCTGGGGCAAGAGACCCAGTACTTC.

The chain combines TRBV11-1 with TRBJ1-3, with a possible D match to TRBD1 (6 bases). Trimming cost V 3 bases and J 0 bases, with 15 bases left between them. CDR3 size: 17 residues. Per the germline V gene, CDR1 is SGHAT and CDR2 is FQDESV (reference sequence). DNA for the CDR3: TGTGCCAGCAGCTTGGAAGACAGGATAGACTCTGGAAACACCATATATTTT. The encoded protein is CASSLEDRIDSGNTIYF.

In this sample, this clone turned up once. The chain joins TRBV10-3 to TRBJ1-4; TRBD1 aligns across 9 bases. V was clipped by 6 bases and J by 2 bases; unmatched bases: 13. The germline CDR1 and CDR2 sequences are ENHRY and SYGVKD. CDR3 length equals 18 residues. The CDR3 bases are TGTGCCATCAGGCCGGACAGGGGAAGGGAAGCGACTAATGAAAAACTGTTTTTT. It translates to CAIRPDRGREATNEKLFF.

This rearrangement joins TRBV20-1 to TRBJ1-4; no clear D gene. V lost 5 bases and J lost 7, with 8 bases in between. From germline, CDR1 is DFQATT and CDR2 SNEGSKA (reference sequence). This CDR3 is built from 11 residues. CDR3 bases: TGCAGTGCTGGACTTGGTGAAAAACTGTTTTTT. It encodes CSAGLGEKLFF.

The chain recombines TRBV29-1 with TRBJ2-1; D perhaps matches TRBD2 (5 bases). This CDR3 has 11 amino acids. Looked up from germline, CDR1 is SQVTM and CDR2 is ANQGSEA. V dropped 8 bases and J dropped 3 bases, with 8 bases sitting between them. CDR3 nucleotides: TGCAGCACCGAGGGCTACAATGAGCAGTTCTTC. This gives the protein CSTEGYNEQFF.

The CDR3 DNA reads TGTGCCACTGGCCCAGTGGCCATGACGGCAGGGTATGGCTACACCTTC. Encoded protein: CATGPVAMTAGYGYTF. This chain joins TRBV19 and TRBJ1-2; tentatively, D is TRBD1 (5 bases). This CDR3 comprises 16 residues. Trimming took off 10 bases at V and 5 bases at J, with 26 bases between the two ends. Germline assignment: CDR1 LNHDA and CDR2 SQIVND (reference sequence).

This clone was observed a few times. The chain links TRBV7-2 to TRBJ1-4, with D perhaps matching TRBD1 (5 bases). The CDR3 is 13 residues long. V dropped 5 bases and J dropped 7 bases, with 11 bases sitting between them. Germline CDR1 SGHTA, CDR2 FQGNSA. CDR3: CASSRKGREKLFF. The CDR3 region has the DNA TGTGCCAGCAGCCGCAAGGGGCGTGAAAAACTGTTTTTT.

The J gene is TRBJ1-2, the V gene TRBV18; D perhaps matches TRBD1 (5 bases). CDR1 is KGHSH and CDR2 is LQKENI in the germline V gene. V lost 0 bases to trimming and J lost 8 bases, with 10 bases between them. This CDR3 region has 13 residues. The CDR3 sequence: CASSPPGDNGYTF. CDR3 DNA sequence: TGTGCCAGCTCACCACCGGGGGATAACGGCTACACCTTC.

The gene calls are TRBV5-1 and TRBJ1-6; 7 bases fit TRBD1. Trimming cost V 0 bases and J 6 bases; bases outside gene matches: 0. Germline V gene sequence: CDR1 SGHRS, CDR2 YFSETQ. The CDR3 runs to 14 residues. CDR3 DNA: TGCGCCAGCAGCTTGGAGGGGGCTAATTCACCCCTCCACTTT. Protein sequence: CASSLEGANSPLHF.

The chain combines TRBV5-4 with TRBJ1-1, with no clear D. The germline CDR1 and CDR2 sequences are SGHNT and YYREEE (reference sequence). The CDR3 consists of 17 residues. Trimming stripped 4 bases from V and 2 bases from J, with 21 bases between. CDR3 sequence (DNA): TGTGCCAGCAGCGGTCTCGGGAACTCCCTGGAAAACACTGAAGCTTTCTTT. This translates into CASSGLGNSLENTEAFF.

With respect to this clone: One end of the junction is discordant with germline, which a read error may explain. The V call is TRBV7-7, the J call TRBJ2-5; D possibly matches TRBD1 or TRBD2 (5 bases each). CDR1 and CDR2 from the germline V gene are SSHAT and FNYEAQ (reference sequence). The CDR3 is 14 residues long. The CDR3 loop is CASSPRGAGETQYF. For the CDR3, the DNA is TGTGCTAGCAGCCCGCGAGGGGCCGGGGAGACCCAGTACTTC.

The rearrangement uses TRBV5-1 and TRBJ2-7; 9 nucleotides line up with TRBD2. Germline lookup yields CDR1 SGHRS and CDR2 YFSETQ. Germline trimming cut 6 bases from V and 7 bases from J; bases unmatched to any gene: 11. This CDR3 spans 14 amino acids. The CDR3 DNA sequence: TGCGCCAGCACTTGGGGGCTAGCGGGACTTGAGCAGTACTTC. This translates into CASTWGLAGLEQYF.

This clone was recorded a few times. The chain combines TRBV4-3 with TRBJ1-1, with D hard to call. Trimming stripped 0 bases from V and 8 bases from J, with 16 bases between. The germline V gene has CDR1 LGHNA and CDR2 YSLEER. This CDR3 is built from 15 residues. CDR3 loop: CASSQDASKRVEAFF. CDR3 nucleotides: TGCGCCAGCAGCCAAGATGCGAGTAAGAGGGTAGAAGCTTTCTTT.

The chain carries TRBV7-2 and TRBJ2-7; 7 bases are shared with TRBD1. V lost 5 bases to trimming and J lost 2 bases; unmatched junction nucleotides: 9. CDR1 is SGHTA, CDR2 FQGNSA, per germline. This CDR3 has 15 residues. The CDR3 DNA sequence: TGTGCCAGCAGCCAGACTTCGGACAGGACCTACGAGCAGTACTTC. It yields the protein CASSQTSDRTYEQYF.

CDR3 loop: CASSSSGGATDTQYF. DNA for the CDR3: TGTGCCAGCAGTTCTAGCGGGGGGGCCACAGATACGCAGTATTTT. This sequence joins TRBV28 and TRBJ2-3, with TRBD2 matching 12 bases. The length of the CDR3 is 15 residues. V trimming: 4 bases; J trimming: 2 bases; junction bases outside the gene matches: 1. CDR1 is MDHEN, CDR2 SYDVKM, per germline.

V and J are TRBV6-5 and TRBJ1-1, with D hard to call. Trimming cost V 6 bases and J 0 bases, with 5 bases left between them. The CDR3 extends over 12 amino acids. Germline CDR1 MNHEY, CDR2 SVGAGI. For the CDR3, the DNA is TGTGCCAGCAGCAGACTGAACACTGAAGCTTTCTTT. This sequence encodes CASSRLNTEAFF.

The chain recombines TRBV5-1 with TRBJ2-7, with D possibly matching TRBD1 (5 bases). The CDR3 runs to 14 residues. Germline CDR1 and CDR2: SGHRS and YFSETQ. The V and J ends lost 7 bases and 0 bases respectively, with 14 bases between them. The CDR3 region has the DNA TGCGCCAGCGGTCTGGTAGGGGACTCCTACGAGCAGTACTTC. It translates to CASGLVGDSYEQYF. The full variable domain, with the rest looked up from reference TRBV5-1 and TRBJ2-7, is KAGVTQTPRYLIKTRGQQVTLSCSPISGHRSVSWYQQTPGQGLQFLFEYFSETQRNKGNFPGRFSGRQFSNSRSEMNVSTLELGDSALYLCASGLVGDSYEQYFGPGTRLTVT.

The rearrangement uses TRBV5-1 and TRBJ2-3; no clear D gene. The CDR3 runs 13 residues. Germline CDR1 is SGHRS and CDR2 is YFSETQ. Trimming stripped 1 base from V and 1 base from J, with 4 bases between. CDR3 sequence reads: CASSLSGTDTQYF. The CDR3 region has the DNA TGCGCCAGCAGCTTGAGTGGCACAGATACGCAGTATTTT.

This sequence joins TRBV14 and TRBJ1-1, with 7 nucleotides matching TRBD1. The CDR3 is 17 residues long. In germline, CDR1 is SGHDN, CDR2 FVKESK. Trimming cost V 0 bases and J 4 bases; bases outside gene matches: 11. The CDR3 reads CASSQEATGRWGTEAFF. The CDR3 nucleotides read TGTGCCAGCAGCCAAGAGGCGACAGGGCGATGGGGCACTGAAGCTTTCTTT.

V is TRBV28 and J is TRBJ1-2; D may be TRBD1 (5 bases). The germline gives CDR1 MDHEN, CDR2 SYDVKM. The CDR3 consists of 12 residues. V was trimmed by 6 bases and J by 4 bases, leaving 9 bases between them. The DNA of the CDR3 is TGTGCCAGCAGCCAGGGAGGCTATGGCTACACCTTC. It is translated as CASSQGGYGYTF.

The gene calls are TRBV27 and TRBJ2-3; D is unresolved. Trimming cost V 5 bases and J 2 bases, with 5 bases left between them. CDR1 and CDR2 from the germline V gene are MNHEY and SMNVEV (reference sequence). The CDR3 sequence is 12 residues long. CDR3 bases: TGTGCCAGCAGTGGATCCACAGATACGCAGTATTTT. It encodes CASSGSTDTQYF.

This rearrangement joins TRBV29-1 to TRBJ1-4; TRBD1 matches 7 bases. V shed 1 base and J 7 bases; nucleotides not matched to a gene: 9. The CDR3 runs 15 residues. Germline lookup yields CDR1 SQVTM and CDR2 ANQGSEA. The CDR3 nucleotides are TGCAGCGTTGAAGGGCAAGGGGGCAGTAGTGAAAAACTGTTTTTT. It translates to CSVEGQGGSSEKLFF.

This clone was seen a handful of times. CDR3 amino acids: CASSRQQGNYGYTF. The DNA of the CDR3 is TGTGCCAGCAGTCGACAACAGGGGAACTATGGCTACACCTTC. The V gene is TRBV28, the J gene TRBJ1-2; 7 bases agree with TRBD1. Germline V gene data show CDR1 as MDHEN and CDR2 as SYDVKM. The CDR3 totals 14 residues. The V and J ends lost 5 bases and 2 bases, in that order; junction bases with no gene match: 5.

This sequence joins TRBV5-1 and TRBJ2-3, with TRBD1 matching 8 bases. The CDR3 extends over 15 amino acids. With 4 bases clipped from V and 2 bases from J, the junction kept 6 bases outside the gene matches. Per germline, CDR1 SGHRS and CDR2 YFSETQ. This chain's CDR3 is CASSRGQGDTDTQYF. As DNA, the CDR3 is TGCGCCAGCAGCCGCGGACAGGGCGACACAGATACGCAGTATTTT.